The rows below give T cell receptor beta chains drawn from one sample of a study of regulatory T cells in long-lasting Graves disease. TCRdb processed the multiplex PCR reads anew with MiXCR; each CDR3 protein has one entry. The profile covers approximately 690,000 distinct CDR3 sequences, with around 30% appearing a single time and under 50% taken by the ten largest. The sample here was peripheral blood mononuclear cells (PBMCs), taken when the disease was refractory, from a patient treated with antithyroid drugs. The receptors originated from a female donor with Graves disease. Each CDR3 is given with its conserved first and last residue. Each record gives: clone size, J gene, V gene, D gene, CDR3 protein, CDR3 DNA. The D gene is left open where the match is weak. Not all rows give a size; the values are once, few, many and, for expanded clones, a class.

clone_size: NA; j_call: TRBJ1-2; v_call: TRBV12-3/TRBV12-4; d_call: NA; cdr3_aa: CASRARGPGEGNYGYTF; cdr3_nt: TGTGCCAGCAGAGCGCGAGGGCCGGGCGAAGGTAACTATGGCTACACCTTC
clone_size: NA; j_call: TRBJ1-5; v_call: TRBV2; d_call: NA; cdr3_aa: CASSTPSAQHF; cdr3_nt: TGTGCCAGCAGTACCCCTAGTGCCCAGCATTTT
clone_size: NA; j_call: TRBJ2-2; v_call: TRBV19; d_call: NA; cdr3_aa: CASRGPANTGELFF; cdr3_nt: TGTGCCAGTAGGGGGCCAGCGAACACCGGGGAGCTGTTTTTT
clone_size: few; j_call: TRBJ2-1; v_call: TRBV10-3; d_call: NA; cdr3_aa: CAITSTGGKRRHEQFF; cdr3_nt: TGTGCCATCACCTCCACCGGAGGCAAGAGGAGACATGAGCAGTTCTTC
clone_size: NA; j_call: TRBJ1-5; v_call: TRBV20-1; d_call: NA; cdr3_aa: CSARADSRDTGAQHF; cdr3_nt: TGCAGTGCTAGAGCCGATTCCCGGGACACCGGGGCCCAGCATTTT
clone_size: NA; j_call: TRBJ1-4; v_call: TRBV30; d_call: NA; cdr3_aa: CAWSQPPGGELFF; cdr3_nt: TGTGCCTGGAGTCAACCCCCGGGAGGGGAACTGTTTTTT
clone_size: many; j_call: TRBJ1-5; v_call: TRBV2; d_call: TRBD1; cdr3_aa: CASSGEIGTGDQPQHF; cdr3_nt: TGTGCCAGCAGTGGAGAAATCGGGACAGGGGATCAGCCCCAGCATTTT
clone_size: few; j_call: TRBJ2-5; v_call: TRBV7-9; d_call: NA; cdr3_aa: CASGRGTETQYF; cdr3_nt: TGTGCCAGCGGGAGAGGGACGGAGACCCAGTACTTC
clone_size: many; j_call: TRBJ1-2; v_call: TRBV27; d_call: NA; cdr3_aa: CASSLSQAPHGYTF; cdr3_nt: TGTGCCAGCAGTCTGTCTCAGGCTCCCCATGGCTACACCTTC
clone_size: NA; j_call: TRBJ2-5; v_call: TRBV5-6; d_call: NA; cdr3_aa: CASSLGDTVPETQYF; cdr3_nt: TGTGCCAGCAGCTTGGGGGACACCGTGCCGGAGACCCAGTACTTC
clone_size: few; j_call: TRBJ2-2; v_call: TRBV20-1; d_call: NA; cdr3_aa: CSAQGIQPTGELFF; cdr3_nt: TGCAGTGCCCAAGGCATCCAGCCCACCGGGGAGCTGTTTTTT
clone_size: many; j_call: TRBJ1-2; v_call: TRBV6-1; d_call: NA; cdr3_aa: CASSSEGLYNYGYTF; cdr3_nt: TGTGCCAGCAGCTCCGAGGGGCTCTACAACTATGGCTACACCTTC
clone_size: NA; j_call: TRBJ1-1; v_call: TRBV19; d_call: TRBD1; cdr3_aa: CASTEDRGPEAFF; cdr3_nt: TGTGCCAGTACAGAGGACAGGGGGCCTGAAGCTTTCTTT
clone_size: few; j_call: TRBJ1-1; v_call: TRBV2; d_call: NA; cdr3_aa: CASSAGRGYTEAFF; cdr3_nt: TGTGCCAGCAGTGCAGGGAGGGGGTACACTGAAGCTTTCTTT
clone_size: once; j_call: TRBJ2-7; v_call: TRBV7-9; d_call: NA; cdr3_aa: CASRPLGVGHYEQYF; cdr3_nt: TGTGCCAGCAGGCCTTTGGGGGTGGGACACTACGAGCAGTACTTC
clone_size: few; j_call: TRBJ1-2; v_call: TRBV5-1; d_call: TRBD1; cdr3_aa: CASSLESGTAFANYGYTF; cdr3_nt: TGCGCCAGCAGCTTGGAGTCCGGGACAGCTTTCGCTAACTATGGCTACACCTTC
clone_size: NA; j_call: TRBJ2-3; v_call: TRBV2; d_call: NA; cdr3_aa: CASSDGGGTTDTQYF; cdr3_nt: TGTGCCAGCAGTGATGGTGGGGGGACCACAGATACGCAGTATTTT
clone_size: many; j_call: TRBJ1-1; v_call: TRBV2; d_call: TRBD1; cdr3_aa: CASRDRVNTEAFF; cdr3_nt: TGTGCCAGCAGGGACAGGGTGAACACTGAAGCTTTCTTT
clone_size: few; j_call: TRBJ2-7; v_call: TRBV29-1; d_call: NA; cdr3_aa: CSVELGGRNYEQYF; cdr3_nt: TGCAGCGTTGAGCTGGGGGGAAGGAACTACGAGCAGTACTTC
clone_size: NA; j_call: TRBJ1-1; v_call: TRBV19; d_call: NA; cdr3_aa: CASSIPKRGTEAFF; cdr3_nt: TGTGCCAGTAGTATCCCCAAAAGGGGGACTGAAGCTTTCTTT
clone_size: few; j_call: TRBJ2-1; v_call: TRBV11-3; d_call: NA; cdr3_aa: CASSPSTGEQFF; cdr3_nt: TGTGCCAGCAGCCCTTCGACTGGAGAGCAGTTCTTC
clone_size: few; j_call: TRBJ2-5; v_call: TRBV5-1; d_call: NA; cdr3_aa: CASSFDGVETQYF; cdr3_nt: TGCGCCAGCAGTTTTGACGGAGTAGAGACCCAGTACTTC
clone_size: few; j_call: TRBJ1-2; v_call: TRBV20-1; d_call: NA; cdr3_aa: CSARPRDLLGGYTF; cdr3_nt: TGCAGTGCTAGACCCCGGGACCTTTTAGGTGGCTACACCTTC
clone_size: few; j_call: TRBJ1-2; v_call: TRBV11-3; d_call: TRBD1; cdr3_aa: CASSSTGEGYGYTF; cdr3_nt: TGTGCCAGCAGCTCCACAGGGGAGGGCTATGGCTACACCTTC